This T cell receptor (beta chain) was sequenced for a study of T cell clones after liver transplantation. Whole-study findings and limits: The donor-reactive repertoire was only partly measurable in a couple of subjects, lacking donor cells. Post-transplant time points were not standardized, so conclusions are preliminary. In 5 of 8 subjects, circulating graft-donor-reactive CD4 TCRbeta sequences fell significantly after transplant. Migration into the graft, not deletion, may explain lost graft donor-reactive T cells.

The germline V gene has CDR1 SGHTA and CDR2 FQGTGA. The V and J ends lost 5 bases and 8 bases, in that order; junction bases with no gene match: 8. The CDR3 has 14 residues. As regards this clone: What it recognizes is unknown.

Assay: immunoSEQ multiplex PCR; the TCRdb copy retains only in-frame clones and omits some. The sample contains 68,000 or so clones, almost 95% of which appear only once. V usage is TRBV7-3 and J usage is TRBJ1-5, with TRBD1 matching 8 bases. The clonotype comes from a human patient who received a liver transplant. The graft donor may account for some of the T cells. This specimen was CD4+ T cells from blood, taken approximately 27 months after liver transplant. The CDR3 DNA follows: TGTGCCAGCAGCCCTGGACAGGGACAAAAGCCCCAGCATTTT. The encoded protein is CASSPGQGQKPQHF.